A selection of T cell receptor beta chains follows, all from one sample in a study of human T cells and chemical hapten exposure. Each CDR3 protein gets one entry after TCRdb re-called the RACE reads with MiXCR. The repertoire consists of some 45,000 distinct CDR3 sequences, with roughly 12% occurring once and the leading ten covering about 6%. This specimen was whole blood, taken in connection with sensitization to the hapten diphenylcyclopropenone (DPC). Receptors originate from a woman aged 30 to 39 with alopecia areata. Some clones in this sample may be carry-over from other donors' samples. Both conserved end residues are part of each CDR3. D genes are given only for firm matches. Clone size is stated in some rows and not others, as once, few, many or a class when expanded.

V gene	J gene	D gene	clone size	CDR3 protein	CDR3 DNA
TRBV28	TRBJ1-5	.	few	CASYREQPQHF	TGTGCCAGTTACAGAGAACAGCCCCAGCATTTT
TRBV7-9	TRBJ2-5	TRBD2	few	CASSLDGLAGGPRTQYF	TGTGCCAGCAGCTTAGATGGGCTAGCGGGAGGGCCGCGGACCCAGTACTTC
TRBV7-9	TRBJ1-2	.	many	CASTPAGAGPTNYGYTF	TGTGCCAGCACACCCGCCGGGGCAGGGCCCACTAACTATGGCTACACCTTC
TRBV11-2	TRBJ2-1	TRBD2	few	CASSWGTSGIYEQFF	TGTGCCAGCAGCTGGGGGACTAGCGGGATCTATGAGCAGTTCTTC
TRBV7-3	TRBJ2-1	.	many	CASAREDNEQFF	TGTGCCAGCGCCAGGGAAGACAATGAGCAGTTCTTC
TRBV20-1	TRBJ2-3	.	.	CSARDSGSTDTQYF	TGCAGTGCTAGAGATAGCGGTAGCACAGATACGCAGTATTTT
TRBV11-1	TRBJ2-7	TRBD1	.	CASSRTGGLEYEQYF	TGTGCCAGCAGCCGAACAGGGGGCTTAGAGTACGAGCAGTACTTC
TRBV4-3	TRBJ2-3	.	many	CASSIAVTDTQYF	TGCGCCAGCAGTATAGCGGTCACAGATACGCAGTATTTT
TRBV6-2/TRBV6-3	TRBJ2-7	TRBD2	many	CASSYSGTSDYYEQYF	TGTGCCAGCAGTTACTCCGGGACTAGCGACTACTACGAGCAGTACTTC
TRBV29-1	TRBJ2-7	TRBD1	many	CSVEAPGQTGEPYEQYF	TGCAGCGTTGAAGCCCCAGGACAGACAGGGGAGCCCTACGAGCAGTACTTC